This entry lists 2 T cell receptor beta chains sequenced from one sample in a study of CD8 T cells in ankylosing spondylitis. From the 5' RACE reads, TCRdb called clonotypes with MiXCR, one entry per CDR3 protein. There are some 200,000 distinct CDR3 sequences in the sample; roughly 18% occur only once, and 4.3% lies in the top ten. The sequenced material came from blood, either unsorted or a sorted T cell fraction (not recorded which). These receptors all stem from a male donor under 35 with ankylosing spondylitis or in good health (not recorded which).

Only one count was recorded for this clonotype. The CDR3 protein is CASSSLPTETQYF. The CDR3 bases are TGTGCCAGCAGTTCCCTGCCTACGGAGACCCAGTACTTC. This chain joins TRBV12-3 or TRBV12-4 and TRBJ2-5, with D unresolved. Trimming took off 4 bases at V and 5 bases at J, with 11 bases between the two ends. The length of the CDR3 is 13 residues.

This clonotype occurred many times. The chain combines TRBV7-2 with TRBJ2-1, with D uncertain. This CDR3 has 13 amino acids. V was clipped by 2 bases and J by 9 bases, with 11 bases between them. In germline, CDR1 is SGHTA, CDR2 FQGNSA. The CDR3 DNA reads as TGTGCCAGCAGCTTAATAGGGTTGAGTGAGCAGTTCTTC. Translation: CASSLIGLSEQFF.